This TCR beta chain was identified in a study of Ad26.COV2.S vaccination and SARS-CoV-2 variants. This clone is a singleton in its sample. Profiling relied on immunoSEQ multiplex PCR, and the TCRdb table lists in-frame clones only, not all of them. The data show about half a million clones, with 80% to 90% seen just once and around 1.6% held by the top ten. Treatment: over 15 received Ad26.COV2.S at low or high dose, single or two shots; roughly five received placebo; per-sample allocation not given. Day 63 following the first vaccine or placebo injection was when the samples were taken. The CDR3 is made up of 16 amino acids. Germline V gene lookup returns CDR1 LGHNA and CDR2 YNFKEQ. The V gene end was trimmed by 4 bases and the J gene end by 2 bases; junction bases not matched to a gene: 4.

This sequence joins TRBV4-2 and TRBJ2-6; 8 bases agree with TRBD1. The material was peripheral blood, obtained in a trial of Ad26.COV2.S vaccine versus placebo. This receptor was identified in a person aged 18-65 years who received the Ad26.COV2.S COVID-19 vaccine or a placebo. CDR3 bases: TGTGCCAGCAGCCTCCACAGGGGGACTGGGGCCAACGTCCTGACTTTC. Amino acids: CASSLHRGTGANVLTF.